This T cell receptor beta chain was sequenced in a study of control samples from healthy donors and cancer patients. The ends were cut back, 4 bases at V and 1 base at J, with 8 bases in the middle. CDR1 SGHRS and CDR2 YFSETQ come from the germline V gene. The CDR3 contains 13 residues. Profiled with immunoSEQ multiplex PCR; TCRdb holds only in-frame clones, not every one. The data show 100,000 to 150,000 clones, roughly 90% seen once. The TCR originated in a man younger than 30 in good health. The material sequenced was blood. V and J are TRBV5-1 and TRBJ2-5, with a weak D call TRBD2 (5 bases). The CDR3 region has the DNA TGCGCCAGCAGCGAGGGTGTCCAAGAGACCCAGTACTTC. This encodes CASSEGVQETQYF.